This T cell receptor beta chain is from a study of blood T cell repertoires in COVID-19. Study context: Specimens from acute and convalescent COVID-19 originated in the United States, Italy and Spain. Sample material is recorded as cDNA or gDNA derived from T cells, B-cell-depleted T cells, or PBMCs.

Per the authors' pipeline: Nucleated cell number was recorded as an estimate derived from reference gene primer amplification. Some clones are missing from TCRdb's copy, which holds only in-frame ones; the method was immunoSEQ multiplex PCR. V and J calls and clone size are as listed in that table; D and trimming were resolved from the DNA. This sample carries roughly 250,000 clones, around 81% of them seen once, and the ten largest clones take 2.5% to 3.5%. Germline CDR1 and CDR2: SGHRS and YFSETQ. The ends lost 3 bases at V and 5 bases at J; junction bases unmatched: 5. The CDR3 spans 15 residues. This TCR was recovered from a woman aged 55 to 70 with active or convalescent COVID-19. The chain links TRBV5-1 to TRBJ2-1; 10 bases are a match to TRBD1. Sequenced material: peripheral blood. The CDR3 DNA follows: TGCGCCAGCAGCTACACCGGGACAGGGGACAATGAGCAGTTCTTC. Protein: CASSYTGTGDNEQFF.